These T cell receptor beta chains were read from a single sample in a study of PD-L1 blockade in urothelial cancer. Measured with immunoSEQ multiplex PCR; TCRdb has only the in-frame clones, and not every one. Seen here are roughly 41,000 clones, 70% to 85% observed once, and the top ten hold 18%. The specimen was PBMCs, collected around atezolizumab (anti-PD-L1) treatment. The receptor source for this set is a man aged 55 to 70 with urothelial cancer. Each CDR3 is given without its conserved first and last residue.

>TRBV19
GAGAGGVKNTEAF
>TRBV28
ASSLTQGEKLF
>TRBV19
ASSILGQVIVNYGYT
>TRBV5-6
ASSYGTGSFTGELF
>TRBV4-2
ASSQDWGTGNEQY
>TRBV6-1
ASSKTGFYEQY
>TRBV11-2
ASSLPWGGWETQY
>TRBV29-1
SVEHPGTSSSYEQY
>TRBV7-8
ASSLGRYSFRVLNTEAF
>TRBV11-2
ASSFGGANTGELF
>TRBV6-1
ASSEAVRGYEQY
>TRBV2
ASSEVRDYGYT
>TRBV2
ASNLDDNYEQY
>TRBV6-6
ASSPDRGDTQY
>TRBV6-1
ASSEDWTASSY
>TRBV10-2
ASSFGGGGDTQY
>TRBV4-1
ASSQVSAAYNEQF
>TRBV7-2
ASSLLAGGGETQY
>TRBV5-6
ASSLAWGQGVGDTQY
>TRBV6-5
ASSHSGGGLF
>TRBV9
ASSLPYSGANVLT
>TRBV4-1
ASSQGAFEYGYT
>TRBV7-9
ASSSGQYEQY
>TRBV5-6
ASSPPGQNLNSPLH
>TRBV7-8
ASSLPPPSYNEQF
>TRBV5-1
ASSFSGGRTDTQY
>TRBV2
ASTKGAGGAIQETQY
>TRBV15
ATGRTGTNNEQF
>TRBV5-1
ASSLGGGWQETQY
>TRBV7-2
ASSLNPGGGEPQH
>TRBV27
ASSQAHTSYNEQF
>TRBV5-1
ASSLDVGGQETQY
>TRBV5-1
ASSSGESDTQY
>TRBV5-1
ASSLGVRAGTRTDTQY
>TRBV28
ASQGTGGYYGYT
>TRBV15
ATSTTGGFSTDTQY
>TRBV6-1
ASRTGVYEQY
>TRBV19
ASSRTRTGNTEAF
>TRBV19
VSSPGQGGRGQPQH
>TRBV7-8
ASSPIAHNRGDTQY
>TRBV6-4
ASSDSRGGYNEQF
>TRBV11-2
ASRGLYEQY
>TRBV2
ASRRGYSSYEQY
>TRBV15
ATSRDEGTGDPYGYT